This entry describes one T cell receptor (beta chain). Antigen: not known. This specimen comes from a study of T cells after yellow fever vaccination. Universal primer sites and UMIs were introduced during 5'RACE template-switching synthesis of TCR cDNA. TCRdb called the 5' RACE reads again in MiXCR, with one record for every CDR3 protein. The profile shows about 500,000 distinct CDR3 sequences, around 17% of them singletons. Findings of the study overall: Post-booster repertoires contained most primary-vaccination clones again (about 95% CD4, less than 90% CD8). Faster peaking, at day 5 versus 15, marked a secondary response that was weaker. Although most clonotypes did not, a small share appeared in both CD4 and CD8 compartments.

The source was PBMCs, collected 5 days after the first yellow fever vaccination. The source is a man younger than 35 who received the YFV17D yellow fever vaccine.

The CDR3 is CASSPSTVGGNTGELFF. CDR3 nucleotide sequence: TGTGCCAGCTCACCAAGCACCGTCGGGGGGAACACCGGGGAGCTGTTTTTT. This chain uses TRBV18 with TRBJ2-2; D may be TRBD2 (6 bases). The CDR3 has 17 residues. Germline lookup yields CDR1 KGHSH and CDR2 LQKENI. The V end was cut by 2 bases, the J end by 1 base, with 14 bases between.